Presented here are 24 T cell receptor beta chains from one specimen sequenced in a study of tumor-infiltrating lymphocytes in primary liver carcinoma. From 500 ng total RNA, TCR beta cDNA was generated with a primer in the constant region. Researchers made the TCR beta libraries by running three nested multiplex PCR rounds with slightly modified ARM-PCR. Primers for the first two PCR rounds were TRBV1-TRBV30 forward primers and a C-beta reverse primer (roughly 9 cycles per round). TCRdb re-called the multiplex PCR reads through MiXCR, storing one row per CDR3 protein. The sample holds approximately 310,000 distinct CDR3 sequences, about 60% seen once. The blood RNA (from unsorted whole blood) was obtained, and germline DNA was also extracted. Material for sequencing was peripheral blood. All receptors come from a man aged 40-50 years with primary liver carcinoma and hepatitis B virus infection.

Comments on this clonotype: A read error may account for a junction end that differs from germline. The gene calls are TRBV5-1 and TRBJ2-2, with no clear D. The CDR3 has 14 residues. Looked up from germline, CDR1 is SGHRS and CDR2 is YFSETQ. This CDR3 reads CANSIALGTGELFF. CDR3 coding DNA: TGCGCCAACAGCATCGCCCTAGGAACCGGGGAGCTGTTTTTT.

This rearrangement joins TRBV11-2 to TRBJ2-3; TRBD2 might be the D (6 bases). The CDR3 is 17 residues long. Germline V lookup: CDR1 SGHAT, CDR2 FQNNGV. CDR3 DNA: TGTGTCGGCAGCAGAGTTGGGTCGGGAGCAGGCACAGATACGCAGTATTTT. It specifies CVGSRVGSGAGTDTQYF.

This clonotype was detected ten times or more. The V and J genes are TRBV6-2 or TRBV6-3 and TRBJ2-7, with D uncertain. Germline CDR1 reads MNHEY; CDR2 reads SVGEGT. Trimming took off 6 bases at V and 2 bases at J, with 11 bases between the two ends. This CDR3 comprises 13 residues. Here the CDR3 DNA reads TGTGCCAGCAGCACCCCCGGCGCCTACGAGCAGTACTTC. Encoded protein: CASSTPGAYEQYF.

As to this clonotype: This may be a read error: a much more frequent sequence differs by one nucleotide. The CDR3 protein is CASSRRDGDYKQYF. The CDR3 nucleotides read TGTGCCAGCAGCCGACGGGACGGAGACTACAAGCAGTACTTC. The chain has TRBV4-2 and TRBJ2-7; D possibly matches TRBD1 or TRBD2 (5 bases each). The CDR3 runs to 14 residues. Germline loops: CDR1 LGHNA, CDR2 YNFKEQ.

As for this clonotype: The missing conserved phenylalanine or tryptophan at the end of this CDR3 makes a read error likely. It is unclear where the CDR3 begins or ends on the DNA, so no DNA is shown, and the CDR3 is as TCRdb lists it. The chain joins TRBV14 to TRBJ2-5; the table assigns TRBD1, which was not confirmed against the DNA. Inclusive of both ends, the CDR3 amounts to 13 amino acids. The germline CDR1 and CDR2 sequences are SGHDN and FVKESK. Here the CDR3 reads CASSPGQAQTRYS.

A remark on this clonotype: This may arise from a read error, as a much more abundant clone is one base away. The V and J genes are TRBV6-2 or TRBV6-3 and TRBJ1-5, with D tentatively TRBD1 (6 bases). The CDR3 has 14 amino acids. Germline CDR1 reads MNHEY; CDR2 reads SVGEGT. The CDR3 sequence: CASRDPGEGQPKHF. The CDR3 bases are TGTGCCAGCAGGGACCCAGGGGAAGGTCAGCCCAAGCATTTT.

Regarding this clonotype: A junction boundary mismatches the germline segment, possibly from a read error. J is TRBJ2-7 and V is TRBV4-1; D might be TRBD1 or TRBD2, each matching 5 bases. This CDR3 is built from 17 residues. Germline CDR1 reads MGHRA; CDR2 reads YSYEKL. The CDR3 nucleotides read TGCGCCAGCAGCCAAGTCACCGGGACGGAGAGCTCCTACGTGCAGTACTTC. Residues: CASSQVTGTESSYVQYF.

In this sample, this clonotype turned up many times. V is TRBV4-2 and J is TRBJ2-3; 10 bases fit TRBD2. The CDR3 is 18 residues long. Germline CDR1 and CDR2: LGHNA and YNFKEQ. V was pared by 3 bases and J by 2 bases, with 11 bases of the junction left unmatched. CDR3 nucleotides: TGTGCCAGCAGCCAGTTGGTAGCGGGAGGCACCTACACAGATACGCAGTATTTT. Encoded protein: CASSQLVAGGTYTDTQYF.

This clonotype has a single count. The junction differs from germline at one of its ends, possibly a read error. J is TRBJ2-1 and V is TRBV11-2; D gene unclear. Looked up from germline, CDR1 is SGHAT and CDR2 is FQNNGV. This CDR3 has 13 amino acids. The CDR3 protein is CASSSPIGSEQFF. DNA for the CDR3: TGTGCCAGCAGCTCCCCGATAGGGTCGGAGCAATTCTTC.

About this clonotype: A much larger clone differs from this one at a single base, so this may be a read error. The chain uses TRBV4-3 and TRBJ2-1; D is undetermined. The J call may be in error: the DNA end matches TRBJ2-7 better. Germline CDR1 reads LGHNA; CDR2 reads YSLEER. This CDR3 is built from 14 residues. The CDR3 region has the DNA TGCGCCAGCAGCCTCGACGGCCGGAACAATGAGCAGTACTTC. Encoded protein: CASSLDGRNNEQYF.

This clonotype was observed at least ten times. This rearrangement joins TRBV30 to TRBJ2-1; 9 nucleotides align to TRBD1. The trim removed 8 bases at V and 5 bases at J, leaving 19 bases unmatched. Germline CDR1 GTSNPN, CDR2 SVGIG (reference sequence). There are 17 residues in the CDR3. CDR3 sequence: CASDRDREVGLDNEQFF. DNA for the CDR3: TGTGCCAGCGACCGGGACAGGGAGGTTGGGTTGGACAATGAGCAGTTCTTC.

With regard to this clonotype: Germline is not matched at one junction end, which may reflect a read error. Here the CDR3 reads CASSLSPTSGRAQDTQYF. The CDR3 DNA follows: TGCGCCAGCAGCTTAAGCCCGACTAGCGGGAGGGCCCAGGATACGCAGTATTTT. The genes are TRBV11-2 and TRBJ2-3, with TRBD2 matching 14 bases. The CDR3 is 18 amino acids. Germline assignment: CDR1 SGHAT and CDR2 FQNNGV.

The V gene is TRBV29-1, the J gene TRBJ2-7; D might be TRBD2 (6 bases). CDR3 size: 13 residues. Germline V gives CDR1 SQVTM, CDR2 ANQGSEA. V lost 7 bases and J lost 0, with 13 bases in between. The CDR3 is CSATWEASYEQYF. The CDR3 DNA reads TGCAGCGCTACATGGGAGGCCTCCTACGAGCAGTACTTC.

This clonotype has more than one count but fewer than ten. The chain is built from TRBV28 and TRBJ2-1, with 13 bases identical to TRBD2. V was pared by 6 bases and J by 4 bases, with 6 bases of the junction left unmatched. The CDR3 has 16 amino acids. Germline loops: CDR1 MDHEN, CDR2 SYDVKM. CDR3 amino acids: CASRETSGGIYNEQFF. The CDR3 bases are TGTGCCAGCAGAGAGACTAGCGGGGGGATTTACAATGAGCAGTTCTTC. Combining the CDR3 with reference TRBV28 and TRBJ2-1 gives the whole variable domain DVKVTQSSRYLVKRTGEKVFLECVQDMDHENMFWYRQDPGLGLRLIYFSYDVKMKEKGDIPEGYSVSREKKERFSLILESASTNQTSMYLCASRETSGGIYNEQFFGPGTRLTVL.

This clonotype was counted between two and nine times. The V and J genes are TRBV10-3 and TRBJ2-6; possibly TRBD2 for D (5 bases). The CDR3 sequence is 16 residues long. V was pared by 8 bases and J by 0 bases, with 14 bases between. Germline V gives CDR1 ENHRY, CDR2 SYGVKD. CDR3 in DNA: TGTGCCATCGGAAGAGGGCCTAGCTCTGGGGCCAACGTCCTGACTTTC. It translates to CAIGRGPSSGANVLTF.

Worth noting for this clonotype: A read error may account for a junction end that differs from germline. The chain carries TRBV11-1 and TRBJ2-1; TRBD1 matches 10 bases. The length of the CDR3 is 15 residues. Germline values: CDR1 SGHAT, CDR2 FQDESV (reference sequence). CDR3 sequence: CASSLGTGVGNEKFF. DNA for the CDR3: TGTGCTAGCAGCCTGGGGACAGGGGTAGGAAATGAGAAGTTCTTC.

At least ten counts were recorded for this clonotype. In DNA, the CDR3 is TGTGCCAGCTTAGCGGGAGGGCCTCAAGATACGCAGTATTTT. This encodes CASLAGGPQDTQYF. This sequence joins TRBV12-3 or TRBV12-4 and TRBJ2-3, with 11 bases lining up with TRBD2. The CDR3 has 14 amino acids. Trimming took 8 bases from V and 5 from J; bases not matched to a gene: 6.

Comment on this clonotype: A much more abundant neighbour one base away suggests this may be a read error. The V gene is TRBV6-6, the J gene TRBJ2-5; D may correspond to TRBD1 or TRBD2 (5 bases each). V was clipped by 2 bases and J by 5 bases, with 12 bases between them. The CDR3 consists of 14 residues. The germline V gene encodes CDR1 MNHNY and CDR2 SVGAGI (reference sequence). The CDR3 loop reads CASSYLGTEETQYF. CDR3 nucleotide sequence: TGTGCCAGCAGTTACCTAGGGACGGAGGAGACCCAGTACTTC.

This clonotype appeared a few times. J is TRBJ2-7 and V is TRBV5-1; D possibly uses TRBD1 or TRBD2 (5 bases each). The CDR3 runs to 12 residues. V lost 7 bases, J lost 3 bases, and 11 bases lay in between. Per germline, CDR1 SGHRS and CDR2 YFSETQ. The CDR3 protein is CASGWDLYEQYF. CDR3 bases: TGCGCCAGCGGGTGGGACCTCTACGAGCAGTACTTC.

The chain carries TRBV5-8 and TRBJ2-5, with D perhaps given as TRBD1 or TRBD2 (5 bases each). Deletions cut 2 bases from V and 7 bases from J, with 15 bases between. This CDR3 is built from 14 residues. Germline CDR1 is SGHTS and CDR2 is YDEGEE. CDR3 nucleotide sequence: TGTGCCAGCAGCTTCCGGGGCCTCCATGTGACCCAGTACTTC. Encoded protein: CASSFRGLHVTQYF.

This sequence joins TRBV5-1 and TRBJ1-1, with D maybe TRBD1 (5 bases). Germline V gives CDR1 SGHRS, CDR2 YFSETQ. The ends were cut back, 6 bases at V and 3 bases at J, with 12 bases in the middle. The CDR3 contains 13 residues. The CDR3 loop reads CASTSQGDTEAFF. Written as DNA, the CDR3 is TGCGCCAGCACTTCGCAGGGCGACACTGAAGCTTTCTTT.

The rearrangement links TRBV7-9 to TRBJ2-1; 7 nucleotides line up with TRBD1. The CDR3 is 15 amino acids. The trim removed 4 bases at V and 6 bases at J, leaving 9 bases unmatched. The germline gives CDR1 SEHNR, CDR2 FQNEAQ (reference sequence). Here the CDR3 DNA reads TGTGCCAGCAGCTCGACAGGGAAGGGGGCCAATGAGCAGTTCTTC. Encoded protein: CASSSTGKGANEQFF.

In its sample, this clonotype was seen a few times. The gene calls are TRBV5-1 and TRBJ2-2; D could derive from TRBD1 or TRBD2 (5 bases each). The germline gives CDR1 SGHRS, CDR2 YFSETQ. The CDR3 is made up of 15 amino acids. V lost 3 bases and J 4 bases, leaving 13 bases between the germline ends. CDR3 protein: CASSWGPGGTGELFF. The CDR3 region has the DNA TGCGCCAGCAGCTGGGGCCCCGGAGGCACCGGGGAGCTGTTTTTT.

The rearrangement joins TRBV5-4 to TRBJ2-7; no clear D gene. The CDR3 contains 15 residues. V was clipped by 3 bases and J by 0 bases, with 13 bases between them. Germline V lookup: CDR1 SGHNT, CDR2 YYREEE (reference sequence). The CDR3 protein is CASSSAGQASYEQYF. Written as DNA, the CDR3 is TGTGCCAGCAGCTCCGCCGGGCAGGCCTCCTACGAGCAGTACTTC.